This entry lists 29 T cell receptor beta chains sequenced from one sample in a study of T cells expressing NK-cell markers. For each CDR3 protein, TCRdb gives one entry from its re-call of the 5' RACE reads, without DNA. The specimen's table records about 140,000 distinct CDR3 sequences. Sequences were obtained from blood T cells: a sorted CD56 or NKG2C T cell subset, CD4+ or CD8+ T cells, or bulk PBMC T cells (not recorded which). Receptor source: a man aged 18 to 30 in good health.

The chain couples TRBV11-2 to TRBJ2-3; no DNA is available, so the TRBD2 call from TCRdb remains unchecked. This CDR3 region has 20 residues. CDR1 and CDR2 (germline): SGHAT, FQNNGV. The CDR3 loop is CASSPGLAGGMWTSTDTQYF.

The rearrangement links TRBV30 to TRBJ1-2. Germline V gene sequence: CDR1 GTSNPN, CDR2 SVGIG (reference sequence). This CDR3 has 13 residues. The CDR3 sequence: CAWSGPGPLGYTF. Complete variable domain (other parts from reference TRBV30 and TRBJ1-2): SQTIHQWPATLVQPVGSPLSLECTVEGTSNPNLYWYRQAAGRGLQLLFYSVGIGQISSEVPQNLSASRPQDRQFILSSKKLLLSDSGFYLCAWSGPGPLGYTFGSGTRLTVV.

The chain employs TRBV5-5 and TRBJ2-7; TCRdb reports TRBD1, a call that lacks DNA to check it against. In germline, CDR1 is SGHKS, CDR2 YYEKEE (reference sequence). CDR3 length equals 15 residues. CDR3 sequence: CASSPSPGGRYEQYF.

The chain links TRBV7-9 to TRBJ2-1; without DNA, the TCRdb call of TRBD2 cannot be checked. This CDR3 is 16 amino acids long. From germline, CDR1 is SEHNR and CDR2 FQNEAQ (reference sequence). CDR3 region: CASSSAGGGSYNEQFF.

The chain employs TRBV11-2 and TRBJ2-1; TCRdb lists TRBD2, though no DNA is available to test this call. Germline assignment: CDR1 SGHAT and CDR2 FQNNGV. The CDR3 is 15 residues long. CDR3 amino acids: CASSFLSSEYNEQFF. Drawing the rest from reference TRBV11-2 and TRBJ2-1, the complete variable domain is EAGVAQSPRYKIIEKRQSVAFWCNPISGHATLYWYQQILGQGPKLLIQFQNNGVVDDSQLPKDRFSAERLKGVDSTLKIQPAKLEDSAVYLCASSFLSSEYNEQFFGPGTRLTVL.

The CDR3: CSSGSGAYNEQFF. The V call is TRBV20-1, the J call TRBJ2-1. This CDR3 contains 13 residues. Germline V gives CDR1 DFQATT, CDR2 SNEGSKA (reference sequence).

The chain uses TRBV12-3 or TRBV12-4 and TRBJ2-1. The length of the CDR3 is 14 residues. The CDR3: CASSLGGFYNEQFF.

V gene TRBV28 combines with J gene TRBJ2-7. The CDR3 sequence is 13 residues long. Germline V gene sequence: CDR1 MDHEN, CDR2 SYDVKM. CDR3 amino acids: CASSLWSDYEQYF.

The chain uses TRBV20-1 and TRBJ2-1; TCRdb indicates TRBD2, and absent DNA this call remains unverified. The CDR3 length is 15 residues. The germline V gene encodes CDR1 DFQATT and CDR2 SNEGSKA (reference sequence). Here the CDR3 reads CSATPREGLYNEQFF.

The chain uses TRBV6-6 and TRBJ2-2; the D call of TRBD2 rests on TCRdb alone, since no DNA is present to check it. The length of the CDR3 is 15 residues. Germline CDR1 MNHNY, CDR2 SVGAGI (reference sequence). The CDR3 here is CASSPLREVTGELFF.

This chain connects TRBV11-1 to TRBJ2-3; the D gene TCRdb calls, TRBD2, cannot be checked with no DNA. This CDR3 region has 16 residues. The germline CDR1 and CDR2 sequences are SGHAT and FQDESV (reference sequence). CDR3: CASSPSYGRASDTQYF.

The chain combines TRBV24-1 with TRBJ2-1; TCRdb indicates TRBD1, and absent DNA this call remains unverified. The CDR3 runs 15 residues. Germline-derived CDR1 and CDR2 are KGHDR and SFDVKD. The CDR3 spells CATSDRQGVYNEQFF.

This chain links TRBV20-1 with TRBJ2-3; the TCRdb call, TRBD2, lacks DNA for checking. Germline CDR1 reads DFQATT; CDR2 reads SNEGSKA (reference sequence). CDR3 length equals 17 residues. CDR3 sequence reads: CSAILPVLAGRTDTQYF.

The chain links TRBV4-1 to TRBJ2-1; TCRdb proposes TRBD2, but this gene call is untestable without DNA. The V gene's germline CDR1 is MGHRA and CDR2 YSYEKL. The length of the CDR3 is 16 residues. CDR3 in amino acids: CASSQEALVSYNEQFF.

V usage is TRBV5-8 and J usage is TRBJ1-1. The germline CDR1 and CDR2 sequences are SGHTS and YDEGEE. The CDR3 has 14 residues. CDR3 in amino acids: CASSLRGLRTEAFF.

V usage is TRBV28 and J usage is TRBJ2-2; TCRdb proposes TRBD1, but this gene call is untestable without DNA. CDR1 is MDHEN and CDR2 is SYDVKM in the germline V gene. The length of the CDR3 is 15 residues. This CDR3 reads CASRPLDGGTGELFF.

The chain carries TRBV4-2 and TRBJ2-7; TCRdb names TRBD2, which stays unverified in the absence of DNA. The germline V gene has CDR1 LGHNA and CDR2 YNFKEQ. CDR3 length: 16 amino acids. The CDR3 region is CASSQEASGYTYEQYF.

The genes are TRBV19 and TRBJ2-5. Germline-derived CDR1 and CDR2 are LNHDA and SQIVND (reference sequence). The CDR3 has 14 amino acids. This CDR3 is CASSVYHLQETQYF.

V usage is TRBV4-3 and J usage is TRBJ2-1; the TCRdb call, TRBD2, lacks DNA for checking. The germline V gene has CDR1 LGHNA and CDR2 YSLEER. CDR3 length: 16 residues. CDR3 sequence reads: CASSQDTSVSYNEQFF.

The rearrangement uses TRBV4-3 and TRBJ2-7. Germline V CDR1 and CDR2: LGHNA, YSLEER. The CDR3 is made up of 13 amino acids. The CDR3 is CASSQFLSYEQYF.

The chain carries TRBV7-9 and TRBJ2-7; the TCRdb D gene call, TRBD1, has no DNA to confirm it. The CDR3 loop spans 15 amino acids. Germline loops: CDR1 SEHNR, CDR2 FQNEAQ (reference sequence). CDR3: CASSPGAGQAYEQYF.

J is TRBJ2-5 and V is TRBV27. The CDR3 has 15 residues. Germline V gene lookup returns CDR1 MNHEY and CDR2 SMNVEV (reference sequence). The CDR3 reads CASSSPTAYQETQYF.

The chain employs TRBV20-1 and TRBJ2-1. The CDR3 extends over 15 amino acids. Germline V gene data show CDR1 as DFQATT and CDR2 as SNEGSKA (reference sequence). CDR3 protein: CSAGFQGGSYNEQFF.

The chain combines TRBV28 with TRBJ2-3. There are 14 residues in the CDR3. CDR1 is MDHEN, CDR2 SYDVKM, per germline. The CDR3 reads CASSLMSSVDTQYF.

The chain recombines TRBV7-2 with TRBJ2-3; with no DNA, the TCRdb D assignment of TRBD2 cannot be verified. The CDR3 sequence is 16 residues long. Germline-derived CDR1 and CDR2 are SGHTA and FQGNSA. The CDR3 loop reads CASSPAGGTGADTQYF.

The rearrangement links TRBV6-5 to TRBJ2-3; TCRdb names TRBD2, which stays unverified in the absence of DNA. This CDR3 comprises 16 residues. Germline V lookup: CDR1 MNHEY, CDR2 SVGAGI. The CDR3 sequence: CASSYATSGSTDTQYF.

This sequence joins TRBV5-8 and TRBJ2-1; absent DNA, TCRdb's TRBD2 call cannot be checked. The CDR3 spans 13 residues. CDR1 and CDR2 (germline): SGHTS, YDEGEE. CDR3 sequence reads: CASSLRLVAEQFF. Combining the CDR3 with reference TRBV5-8 and TRBJ2-1 gives the whole variable domain EAGVTQSPTHLIKTRGQQATLRCSPISGHTSVYWYQQALGLGLQFLLWYDEGEERNRGNFPPRFSGRQFPNYSSELNVNALELEDSALYLCASSLRLVAEQFFGPGTRLTVL.

CDR3 sequence: CASSQEGASGELFF. V gene TRBV3-1 combines with J gene TRBJ2-2; the TCRdb call, TRBD2, lacks DNA for checking. From germline, CDR1 is LGHDT and CDR2 YNNKEL (reference sequence). CDR3 size: 14 residues.

The chain is built from TRBV7-9 and TRBJ2-2; TCRdb proposes TRBD1, but this gene call is untestable without DNA. Germline assignment: CDR1 SEHNR and CDR2 FQNEAQ (reference sequence). This CDR3 has 15 amino acids. CDR3 in amino acids: CASSPHGQNTGELFF.